The 20 T cell receptor beta chains listed next were all sequenced from one sample in a study of monozygotic twins with inflammatory bowel disease. Reanalyzing the 5' RACE reads, TCRdb keeps one entry per CDR3 protein, without DNA. The sample's table shows 330,000 or so distinct CDR3 sequences. Input material: blood. The receptors come from a human donor with ulcerative colitis or Crohn's disease, or a healthy co-twin of an affected twin (not recorded which).

This chain connects TRBV19 to TRBJ2-5; TCRdb proposes TRBD1, but this gene call is untestable without DNA. Germline CDR1 LNHDA, CDR2 SQIVND (reference sequence). The CDR3 sequence is 15 residues long. The CDR3 region is CASSIDGRDRETQYF.

V and J are TRBV4-1 and TRBJ2-5; lacking DNA, the TRBD1 call made by TCRdb goes unchecked. Germline-derived CDR1 and CDR2 are MGHRA and YSYEKL. The CDR3 length is 14 residues. CDR3: CASQDQDVRGTQYF.

The V call is TRBV29-1, the J call TRBJ1-2; the D gene TCRdb calls, TRBD1, cannot be checked with no DNA. Germline V gene lookup returns CDR1 SQVTM and CDR2 ANQGSEA. The CDR3 spans 13 residues. The CDR3 sequence: CSVRPGVGYGYTF.

The genes are TRBV5-1 and TRBJ1-2; TCRdb's assignment of TRBD1 cannot be checked, as there is no DNA. The CDR3 spans 14 residues. The germline V gene has CDR1 SGHRS and CDR2 YFSETQ. The CDR3 spells CASSLGDLNYGYTF.

V usage is TRBV12-3 or TRBV12-4 and J usage is TRBJ1-5; TCRdb outputs TRBD1, but without DNA this stays unchecked. The CDR3 is 15 amino acids. Here the CDR3 reads CASSSRDPGNQPQHF.

J is TRBJ1-1 and V is TRBV7-9. The CDR3 extends over 16 amino acids. In germline, CDR1 is SEHNR, CDR2 FQNEAQ (reference sequence). The CDR3 sequence is CASSSGRGGSHTEAFF.

The chain has TRBV27 and TRBJ2-1; with no DNA, the TCRdb D assignment of TRBD2 cannot be verified. CDR1 is MNHEY, CDR2 SMNVEV, per germline (reference sequence). CDR3 length: 16 residues. The CDR3 region is CASSPRAGLLSKEQFF.

This chain connects TRBV5-6 to TRBJ2-2. Looked up from germline, CDR1 is SGHDT and CDR2 is YYEEEE. The length of the CDR3 is 15 residues. The CDR3 region is CASSLMVRNTGELFF.

The V gene is TRBV7-8, the J gene TRBJ2-3; TCRdb names TRBD1, which stays unverified in the absence of DNA. Germline V lookup: CDR1 SGHVS, CDR2 FQNEAQ. This CDR3 has 14 amino acids. CDR3 sequence reads: CAGGGFYSTDTQYF.

V gene TRBV20-1 combines with J gene TRBJ2-5; the TCRdb D gene call, TRBD1, has no DNA to confirm it. Germline CDR1 DFQATT, CDR2 SNEGSKA (reference sequence). The CDR3 is made up of 15 amino acids. CDR3 region: CSARDGGATVETQYF.

The chain joins TRBV28 to TRBJ2-6. CDR3 length: 13 amino acids. Germline V gene sequence: CDR1 MDHEN, CDR2 SYDVKM. The CDR3 here is CASIRTGANVLTF.

The CDR3 protein is CASSTTSENTQYF. This chain joins TRBV12-3 or TRBV12-4 and TRBJ2-3. This CDR3 comprises 13 residues.

V gene TRBV10-2 combines with J gene TRBJ2-3. The CDR3 covers 14 residues. The germline gives CDR1 WSHSY, CDR2 SAAADI. CDR3 sequence: CASSEVQRSDTQYF.

The gene calls are TRBV29-1 and TRBJ2-6; TCRdb gives TRBD1 as the D gene, but with no DNA this cannot be confirmed. The CDR3 runs to 14 residues. Germline loops: CDR1 SQVTM, CDR2 ANQGSEA. The CDR3 protein is CTGGAISGANVLTF.

The CDR3: CSARTSQGQGPYEQYF. The rearrangement links TRBV20-1 to TRBJ2-7; there is no DNA to check the TCRdb D call of TRBD1. CDR3 length equals 16 residues. CDR1 and CDR2 (germline): DFQATT, SNEGSKA (reference sequence).

CDR3 in amino acids: CASSYSGQGSQPQHF. The J gene is TRBJ1-5, the V gene TRBV6-5; TCRdb designates TRBD1, a call that cannot be tested without DNA. The germline V gene encodes CDR1 MNHEY and CDR2 SVGAGI. The CDR3 contains 15 residues.

V usage is TRBV5-6 and J usage is TRBJ2-1; no DNA is available, so the TRBD1 call from TCRdb remains unchecked. Germline V gives CDR1 SGHDT, CDR2 YYEEEE. The CDR3 spans 15 residues. The CDR3 sequence is CASRADRMPGNEQFF.

The CDR3 region is CASSRREETEAFF. The V and J genes are TRBV4-3 and TRBJ1-1. From germline, CDR1 is LGHNA and CDR2 YSLEER. The CDR3 covers 13 residues.

J is TRBJ2-5 and V is TRBV4-1. This CDR3 is 16 amino acids long. Germline loops: CDR1 MGHRA, CDR2 YSYEKL. The CDR3 protein is CASSQDSASAQETQYF.

The chain couples TRBV15 to TRBJ1-2. Germline V gives CDR1 LNHNV, CDR2 YYDKDF (reference sequence). This CDR3 is 14 amino acids long. The CDR3 sequence is CATSRGGETYGFTF.